The 22 T cell receptor beta chains reported below all come from one sample, sequenced in a study of T-cell reconstitution after alpha-beta-depleted transplantation in children. A library of TCRbeta sequences, prepared with unique molecular identifiers, was generated. TCRdb re-called the PCR reads with MiXCR, one entry per CDR3 protein. The sample lists 95,000 to 150,000 distinct CDR3 sequences; 20% to 25% were seen once. The sequencing used PBMCs, mostly from graft donor cells, collected 180 days after TCRalphabeta/CD19-depleted stem cell transplant. These receptors were taken from a male patient aged 2 to 9 who had a stem cell transplant for chronic granulomatous disease, so the T cells may come from the graft donor.

Comment on this clonotype: Compared with germline, one end of the junction differs, possibly owing to a read error. The chain is built from TRBV5-1 and TRBJ2-2; 10 nucleotides match TRBD1. The CDR3 covers 16 residues. Germline V gives CDR1 SGHRS, CDR2 YFSETQ. The CDR3 reads CASGSWGQGLIGELFF. The DNA for the CDR3 is TGTGCCAGCGGCTCCTGGGGACAGGGGCTAATCGGGGAGCTGTTTTTT. The full variable domain, with the rest looked up from reference TRBV5-1 and TRBJ2-2, is KAGVTQTPRYLIKTRGQQVTLSCSPISGHRSVSWYQQTPGQGLQFLFEYFSETQRNKGNFPGRFSGRQFSNSRSEMNVSTLELGDSALYLCASGSWGQGLIGELFFGEGSRLTVL.

The genes are TRBV3-1 and TRBJ2-1, with 10 bases identical to TRBD2. V shed 4 bases, J shed 2 bases, and the junction held 2 bases outside the gene matches. Germline V CDR1 and CDR2: LGHDT, YNNKEL (reference sequence). This CDR3 has 15 residues. The CDR3 DNA reads TGTGCCAGCAGCCCCCTAGCGGGGGCCTACAATGAGCAGTTCTTC. The encoded protein is CASSPLAGAYNEQFF.

The rearrangement links TRBV25-1 to TRBJ2-5; D unclear. The V end was cut by 1 base, the J end by 3 bases, with 3 bases between. The CDR3 is 12 amino acids. Germline-derived CDR1 and CDR2 are MGHDK and SYGVNS. CDR3 nucleotides: TGTGCCAGCAGTGAATGGAAAGAGACCCAGTACTTC. It encodes CASSEWKETQYF.

The sample holds a few counts of this clonotype. The chain couples TRBV12-3 or TRBV12-4 to TRBJ2-1, with D possibly matching TRBD1 (7 bases). This CDR3 spans 12 amino acids. The V gene lost 2 bases and the J gene lost 9 bases, with 8 bases spanning the gap. CDR3 nucleotides: TGTGCCAGCAGTTTACAGGGGGGTGAGCAGTTCTTC. This encodes CASSLQGGEQFF.

This CDR3 is CASSPTLIPEAFF. CDR3 sequence (DNA): TGTGCCAGCAGCCCAACACTAATACCTGAAGCTTTCTTT. The rearrangement joins TRBV5-5 to TRBJ1-1; no clear D. The V and J ends lost 4 bases and 6 bases respectively, with 13 bases between them. The CDR3 spans 13 residues. Germline values: CDR1 SGHKS, CDR2 YYEKEE (reference sequence).

CDR3 in amino acids: CSARTYIAGGTYEQYF. The CDR3 DNA sequence: TGCAGTGCTAGAACTTACATAGCGGGAGGGACCTACGAGCAGTACTTC. The chain links TRBV20-1 to TRBJ2-7, with 11 bases that match TRBD2. The CDR3 has 16 residues. Germline assignment: CDR1 DFQATT and CDR2 SNEGSKA (reference sequence). Trimming cost V 2 bases and J 2 bases; bases outside gene matches: 8.

This clonotype was detected many times. The chain joins TRBV10-2 to TRBJ2-7; D call uncertain. The CDR3 is 10 residues long. Germline loops: CDR1 WSHSY, CDR2 SAAADI. Trimming removed 10 bases from V and 5 bases from J, with 9 bases in between. CDR3 protein: CATQGNEQYF. CDR3 nucleotide sequence: TGCGCCACACAAGGCAACGAGCAGTACTTC.

The gene calls are TRBV7-6 and TRBJ2-3; D not resolved. Germline V CDR1 and CDR2: SGHVS, FNYEAQ. The CDR3 consists of 13 residues. With 6 bases removed from V and 2 bases from J, the gap between germline ends came to 9 bases. CDR3 nucleotide sequence: TGTGCCAGCAGGCAGCTTTCCACAGATACGCAGTATTTT. Protein product: CASRQLSTDTQYF.

This clonotype showed up just a few times. J is TRBJ1-3 and V is TRBV9; D is undetermined. The V and J ends lost 0 bases and 4 bases respectively, with 14 bases between them. Germline V lookup: CDR1 SGDLS, CDR2 YYNGEE. The CDR3 runs 16 residues. DNA of the CDR3: TGTGCCAGCAGCGTAGCTTCAGTCCTCAAGGGAAACACCATATATTTT. This encodes CASSVASVLKGNTIYF. The full variable domain, its missing parts supplied by reference TRBV9 and TRBJ1-3, is DSGVTQTPKHLITATGQRVTLRCSPRSGDLSVYWYQQSLDQGLQFLIQYYNGEERAKGNILERFSAQQFPDLHSELNLSSLELGDSALYFCASSVASVLKGNTIYFGEGSWLTVV.

This CDR3 reads CASSTPWGGAQYF. For the CDR3, the DNA is TGTGCCAGTAGTACTCCGTGGGGGGGTGCGCAGTATTTT. V is TRBV19 and J is TRBJ2-3; 7 nucleotides line up with TRBD2. This CDR3 region has 13 residues. From germline, CDR1 is LNHDA and CDR2 SQIVND (reference sequence). The ends lost 4 bases at V and 10 bases at J; junction bases unmatched: 8.

The CDR3 here is CASRYTDNGPQHF. In DNA form, the CDR3 reads TGTGCCAGCAGGTATACAGACAACGGGCCCCAGCATTTT. The chain recombines TRBV12-3 or TRBV12-4 with TRBJ1-5; D call uncertain. This CDR3 is built from 13 residues. V lost 6 bases and J lost 9, with 15 bases in between.

The rearrangement links TRBV11-2 to TRBJ2-2; D is undetermined. The CDR3 runs to 15 residues. V gave up 0 bases and J gave up 1 base, with 6 bases separating them. Germline V gene lookup returns CDR1 SGHAT and CDR2 FQNNGV. CDR3 in DNA: TGTGCCAGCAGCTTAGAGGTCCGGAACACCGGGGAGCTGTTTTTT. Amino acid sequence: CASSLEVRNTGELFF.

This clonotype has ten or more counts. The chain uses TRBV5-1 and TRBJ2-7; 8 bases map to TRBD1. CDR3 size: 14 residues. The germline CDR1 and CDR2 sequences are SGHRS and YFSETQ. V gave up 5 bases and J gave up 5 bases; unmatched junction bases: 9. The DNA of the CDR3 is TGCGCCAGCAGGAAAGGACAGGGATCACACGAGCAGTACTTC. The encoded protein is CASRKGQGSHEQYF.

This clonotype appeared a few times. J is TRBJ2-7 and V is TRBV6-5; D uncertain. The length of the CDR3 is 13 residues. CDR1 is MNHEY and CDR2 is SVGAGI in the germline V gene. V was shortened by 0 bases and J by 6 bases, with 9 bases between the two germline ends. CDR3 loop: CASSYSRVGEQYF. The CDR3 region has the DNA TGTGCCAGCAGTTACTCCCGGGTCGGCGAGCAGTACTTC.

The genes are TRBV20-1 and TRBJ2-1; 8 nucleotides agree with TRBD2. Germline V gives CDR1 DFQATT, CDR2 SNEGSKA (reference sequence). J gave up 4 bases and V 5 bases, and 10 bases lay outside the gene matches. The CDR3 totals 15 residues. The CDR3 loop is CSAPSGTSRYNEQFF. The CDR3 DNA follows: TGCAGTGCTCCATCCGGGACTAGTCGGTACAATGAGCAGTTCTTC.

This CDR3 is CATSYGTSGRETQYF. The CDR3 nucleotides are TGTGCCACCAGCTATGGGACTAGCGGGAGAGAGACCCAGTACTTC. The V and J genes are TRBV15 and TRBJ2-5, with 14 bases that match TRBD2. CDR1 and CDR2 from the germline V gene are LNHNV and YYDKDF (reference sequence). The CDR3 runs 15 residues. With 5 bases clipped from V and 4 bases from J, the junction kept 3 bases outside the gene matches.

The rearrangement joins TRBV28 to TRBJ1-6, with D perhaps matching TRBD1 (5 bases). Trimming took off 5 bases at V and 10 bases at J, with 18 bases between the two ends. The CDR3 length is 15 residues. Germline V CDR1 and CDR2: MDHEN, SYDVKM. The CDR3 spells CASSPPGRERSPLHF. CDR3 coding DNA: TGTGCCAGCAGTCCACCGGGCAGGGAAAGATCACCCCTCCACTTT.

CDR3 protein: CAISSPSELSSYNEQFF. The CDR3 region has the DNA TGTGCCATCAGTAGTCCTAGCGAGCTCAGCTCCTACAATGAGCAGTTCTTC. The chain has TRBV10-3 and TRBJ2-1; a possible D gene is TRBD2 (6 bases). CDR1 and CDR2 (germline): ENHRY, SYGVKD. The ends were cut back, 5 bases at V and 0 bases at J, with 17 bases in the middle. The CDR3 is made up of 17 amino acids.

This clonotype was seen a few times. The chain employs TRBV20-1 and TRBJ1-1; D may be TRBD1 (6 bases). Germline lookup yields CDR1 DFQATT and CDR2 SNEGSKA (reference sequence). This CDR3 has 13 amino acids. Trimming stripped 1 base from V and 4 bases from J, with 10 bases between. The CDR3 nucleotides are TGCAGTGCTAGAGGACAGGCGGGCACTGAAGCTTTCTTT. Translation: CSARGQAGTEAFF.

V is TRBV28 and J is TRBJ2-3, with a possible D match to TRBD1 (6 bases). Per the germline V gene, CDR1 is MDHEN and CDR2 is SYDVKM. V shed 5 bases and J shed 1 base, with 13 bases lying between them. CDR3 length: 15 residues. Written as DNA, the CDR3 is TGTGCCAGCAGTGGGTCAAGGACAGGCACAGATACGCAGTATTTT. Protein sequence: CASSGSRTGTDTQYF.

The V call is TRBV5-1, the J call TRBJ2-2; TRBD2 agrees at 10 bases. Per the germline V gene, CDR1 is SGHRS and CDR2 is YFSETQ. V was clipped by 8 bases and J by 1 base; unmatched bases: 2. CDR3 size: 14 residues. The CDR3 loop reads CASRTSGNTGELFF. The CDR3 DNA reads as TGCGCCAGTAGGACTAGCGGGAACACCGGGGAGCTGTTTTTT.

In this sample, this clonotype turned up a few times. V usage is TRBV5-6 and J usage is TRBJ1-5; 11 bases map to TRBD1. Germline lookup yields CDR1 SGHDT and CDR2 YYEEEE. The CDR3 loop spans 15 amino acids. J gave up 6 bases and V 1 base, and 3 bases lay outside the gene matches. The CDR3 DNA sequence: TGTGCCAGCAGCTTGTGGGACAGGGGGACTCAGCCCCAGCATTTT. Protein sequence: CASSLWDRGTQPQHF.